This T cell receptor (beta chain) was recovered during a study of shared clonotypes between healthy human individuals. Across the study: For every donor, three CD4 naive, three CD4 memory, two CD8 naive and one CD8 memory plates were used. Notes on the study in general: A handful of donors showed sharing of about 4.6% of naive CD4 clonotypes.

Germline V gives CDR1 MDHEN, CDR2 SYDVKM. The CDR3 runs to 12 residues. V lost 8 bases and J lost 7, with 11 bases in between. TCRdb's copy holds only in-frame clones and misses some; the assay was immunoSEQ multiplex PCR. Of roughly 2.5 million clones in the sample, around nine tenths were seen once. Notes on this clone: The antigen is not known.

Sequences were obtained from naive CD4+ T cells sorted from blood. Sample subset: CD45RA+ positively selected. This receptor was taken from a man between 18 and 35 years old in good health. The rearrangement joins TRBV28 to TRBJ1-4, with D unclear. CDR3: CASGRAGEKLFF. The DNA for the CDR3 is TGTGCCAGCGGACGGGCGGGTGAAAAACTGTTTTTT.